This T cell receptor beta chain was obtained from a study of blood T cell repertoires in COVID-19. Study information: Acute and convalescent COVID-19 samples came from the United States, Italy and Spain. PBMCs, B-cell-depleted T cells, or T cells were the source of the cDNA or gDNA that made up the material.

Per the authors' pipeline: How many nucleated cells were present was estimated from reference gene primer amplification. Here immunoSEQ multiplex PCR was the method, and the copy in TCRdb shows in-frame clones only, minus some. Clonal size and the V and J genes are those of that table, whereas D and trimming came from the DNA. Of nearly 200,000 clones listed, 70% to 90% are singletons. Remarks on this clone: The sample holds other DNA sequences that translate to the same CDR3.

With 0 bases removed from V and 5 bases from J, the gap between germline ends came to 5 bases. CDR3 length: 12 amino acids. Germline CDR1 is SGHRS and CDR2 is YFSETQ. This TCR derives from a woman in her 40s who had recovered from COVID-19. The sequencing sample was made of peripheral blood. The V call is TRBV5-1, the J call TRBJ2-5; D may be TRBD2 (5 bases). The CDR3 sequence is CASSLAGETQYF. Here the CDR3 DNA reads TGCGCCAGCAGCTTGGCGGGGGAGACCCAGTACTTC.